This T cell receptor beta chain originates from a study of Ad26.COV2.S vaccination and SARS-CoV-2 variants. The CDR3 has 15 amino acids. V lost 0 bases, J lost 3 bases, and 11 bases lay in between. From germline, CDR1 is MNHNY and CDR2 SVGAGI (reference sequence). Sequencing was performed with immunoSEQ multiplex PCR; in TCRdb, only in-frame clones are kept and a portion is missing. Seen here are 350,000 to 550,000 clones, 89% observed once, and the top ten hold 2.5% to 3%. The treatment was: 15 to 20 received Ad26.COV2.S at low or high dose, single or two shots; about five received placebo; per-sample allocation not given. Day 63 after the first vaccine or placebo injection was the time point for sampling.

The sample in question was peripheral blood, obtained in a trial of Ad26.COV2.S vaccine versus placebo. This chain joins TRBV6-6 and TRBJ1-2, with D tentatively TRBD1 (5 bases). The source is a person between 18 and 65 years old who received the Ad26.COV2.S COVID-19 vaccine or a placebo. The CDR3 sequence is CASSYSGATYYGYTF. CDR3 DNA: TGTGCCAGCAGTTACTCAGGGGCGACTTACTATGGCTACACCTTC.